The clone carrying this T cell receptor (beta chain) was counted once. The sample comes from a study of blood T cell repertoires in COVID-19. Background on the study: COVID-19 samples collected from the United States, Italy and Spain covered acute and convalescent phases. PBMCs, B-cell-depleted T cells, or T cells provided the cDNA or gDNA that made up the material.

Study processing details: Estimated nucleated cell counts came from reference gene primer amplification. Measured with immunoSEQ multiplex PCR; TCRdb has only the in-frame clones, and not every one. Clone size and V and J calls were adopted from that table, with D and trimming inferred from the DNA. The repertoire includes under 250,000 clones, 84% of them detected once, and roughly 1.4% sits in the top ten. With 4 bases removed from V and 5 bases from J, the gap between germline ends came to 11 bases. Germline assignment: CDR1 MNHEY and CDR2 SVGAGI. CDR3 size: 13 residues. This receptor was taken from a middle-aged woman who had recovered from COVID-19. Sequencing was performed on peripheral blood. The V and J genes are TRBV6-5 and TRBJ1-1; D possibly corresponds to TRBD1 (5 bases). CDR3 sequence reads: CASSLGEVTEAFF. The DNA of the CDR3 is TGTGCCAGCAGTTTAGGGGAGGTGACTGAAGCTTTCTTT.